The present T cell receptor beta chain was sequenced within a study of OX40 agonist ivuxolimab in advanced cancers. The wider study: The eligibility criteria allowed prior anti-PD-1, anti-PD-L1 or anti-CTLA-4 therapy, and under 50% had some. The study reported partial responses in three patients: one hepatocellular carcinoma, two cutaneous melanoma.

This clone was counted a single time. Its cognate antigen is unknown. General study points: With doses of 0.1 to 3.0 mg/kg, CD4+ and CD8+ blood T cells had undergone clonal expansion by week 6.

The CDR3 runs to 15 residues. V lost 0 bases and J lost 5, with 10 bases in between. CDR1 MNHEY and CDR2 SVGAGI come from the germline V gene. Assay used: immunoSEQ multiplex PCR; TCRdb lists only in-frame clones, some missing. This table has some 66,000 clones, 75% to 90% appearing once. Autoimmune disease history or systemic immunosuppression disqualified patients. This sequence originates from an adult with an advanced solid tumor such as melanoma, head and neck, liver or kidney cancer. Sequencing used CD4+ or CD8+ T cells sorted from blood, obtained in a trial of the OX40 agonist ivuxolimab. V usage is TRBV6-5 and J usage is TRBJ1-4; D gene ambiguous. The CDR3 nucleotides read TGTGCCAGCAGTTACTCGGGCAGGCAGAATGAAAAACTGTTTTTT. Residues: CASSYSGRQNEKLFF.